This T cell receptor beta chain was recovered during a study of CD8+ T cells in alopecia areata. The study, taken as a whole, reports: Clonality in lesional scalp, especially alopecia totalis/universalis, exceeded that of normal scalp.

Concerning this clone: Its cognate antigen is unknown.

The CDR3 spans 11 residues. The germline gives CDR1 MGHDK, CDR2 SYGVNS. Between the trimmed V and J ends, which lost 1 base and 7 bases, there was a span of 4 bases. As the sequencing template, cDNA was produced by extracting RNA and reverse transcribing it. Profiling relied on immunoSEQ multiplex PCR, and the TCRdb table lists in-frame clones only, not all of them. This sample yields more than 150,000 clones, of which 50% to 70% are seen a single time; over 12% belongs to the top ten. The material was CD4+ T cells sorted from blood, obtained at week 0. The rearrangement links TRBV25-1 to TRBJ2-5; D gene ambiguous. The sequence was collected from a human donor with alopecia areata. CDR3 sequence reads: CASSEFGTQYF. DNA of the CDR3: TGTGCCAGCAGTGAATTTGGGACCCAGTACTTC.